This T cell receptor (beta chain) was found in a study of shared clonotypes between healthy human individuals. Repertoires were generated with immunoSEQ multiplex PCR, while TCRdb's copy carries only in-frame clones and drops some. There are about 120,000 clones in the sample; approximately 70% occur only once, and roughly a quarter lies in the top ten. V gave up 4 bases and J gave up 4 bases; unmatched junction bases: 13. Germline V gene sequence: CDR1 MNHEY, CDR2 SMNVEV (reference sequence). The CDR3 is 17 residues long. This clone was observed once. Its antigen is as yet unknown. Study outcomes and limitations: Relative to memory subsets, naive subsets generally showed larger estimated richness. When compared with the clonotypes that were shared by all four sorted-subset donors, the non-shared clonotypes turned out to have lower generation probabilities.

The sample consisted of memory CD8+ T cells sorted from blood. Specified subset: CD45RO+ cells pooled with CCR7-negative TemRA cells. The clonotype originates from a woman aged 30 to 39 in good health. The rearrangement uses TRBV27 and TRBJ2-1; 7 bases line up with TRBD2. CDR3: CASSSPHAGASYNEQFF. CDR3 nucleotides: TGTGCCAGCAGTTCCCCGCATGCGGGAGCCAGTTACAATGAGCAGTTCTTC.